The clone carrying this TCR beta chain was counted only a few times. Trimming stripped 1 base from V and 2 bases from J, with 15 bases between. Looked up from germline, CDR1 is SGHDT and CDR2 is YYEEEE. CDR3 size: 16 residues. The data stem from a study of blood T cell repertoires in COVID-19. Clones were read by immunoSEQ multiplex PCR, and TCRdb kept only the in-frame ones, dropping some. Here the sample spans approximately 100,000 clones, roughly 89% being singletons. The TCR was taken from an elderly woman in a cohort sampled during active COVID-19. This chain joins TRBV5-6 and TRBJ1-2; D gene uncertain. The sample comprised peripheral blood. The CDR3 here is CASSLFLAPTNYGYTF. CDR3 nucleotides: TGTGCCAGCAGCTTGTTTTTAGCGCCAACAAACTATGGCTACACCTTC.